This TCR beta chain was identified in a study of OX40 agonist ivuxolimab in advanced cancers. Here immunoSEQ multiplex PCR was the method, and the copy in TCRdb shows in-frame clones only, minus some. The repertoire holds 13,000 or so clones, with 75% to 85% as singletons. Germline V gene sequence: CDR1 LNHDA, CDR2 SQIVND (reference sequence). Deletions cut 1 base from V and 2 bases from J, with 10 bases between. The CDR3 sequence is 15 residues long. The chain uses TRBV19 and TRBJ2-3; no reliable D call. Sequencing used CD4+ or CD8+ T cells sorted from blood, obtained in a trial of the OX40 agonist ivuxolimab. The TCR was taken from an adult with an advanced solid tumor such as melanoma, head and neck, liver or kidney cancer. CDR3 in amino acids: CASSIGARNTDTQYF. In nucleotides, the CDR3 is TGTGCCAGTAGTATAGGCGCTAGAAACACAGATACGCAGTATTTT.